This TCR beta chain emerged from a study of T cell responses to AZD1222 COVID-19 vaccine. Regarding the study as a whole: Clonal diversity was possibly underestimated, and the donors were mostly white British, with more females.

With respect to this clone: Its target is not known.

V lost 7 bases to trimming and J lost 11 bases, with 20 bases between them. This CDR3 has 13 amino acids. CDR1 and CDR2 from the germline V gene are KGHSH and LQKENI. The method was immunoSEQ multiplex PCR; TCRdb's version includes in-frame clones alone and lacks a portion of them. The sample lists approximately 170,000 clones, approximately 90% occurring once. The sample consisted of peripheral blood, taken on day 0 of AZD1222 vaccination. This rearrangement joins TRBV18 to TRBJ1-1; D call uncertain. The sequence was collected from an adult in good health. The CDR3 DNA follows: TGTGCCAGCTTAGCCTCAGGTAATGGGGAGGCTTTCTTT. Translation: CASLASGNGEAFF.